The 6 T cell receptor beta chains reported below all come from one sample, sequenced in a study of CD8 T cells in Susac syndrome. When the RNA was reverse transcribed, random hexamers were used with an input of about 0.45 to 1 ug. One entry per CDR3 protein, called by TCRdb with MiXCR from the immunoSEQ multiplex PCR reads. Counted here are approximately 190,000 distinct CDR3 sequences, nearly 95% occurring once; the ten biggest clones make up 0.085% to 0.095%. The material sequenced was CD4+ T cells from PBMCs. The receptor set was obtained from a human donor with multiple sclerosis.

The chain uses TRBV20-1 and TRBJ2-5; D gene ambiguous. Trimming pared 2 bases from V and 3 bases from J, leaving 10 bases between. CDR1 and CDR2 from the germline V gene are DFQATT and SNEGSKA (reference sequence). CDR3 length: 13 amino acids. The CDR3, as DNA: TGCAGTGCTAGAACAGTCTTAAAAGAGACCCAGTACTTC. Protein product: CSARTVLKETQYF.

The CDR3 loop reads CAWSRTMRTDTQYF. CDR3 in DNA: TGTGCCTGGAGTAGGACTATGCGCACAGATACGCAGTATTTT. This rearrangement joins TRBV30 to TRBJ2-3, with D possibly matching TRBD2 (6 bases). Trimming left V 2 bases short and J 1 base short, with 10 bases between. This CDR3 has 14 residues. Per the germline V gene, CDR1 is GTSNPN and CDR2 is SVGIG (reference sequence).

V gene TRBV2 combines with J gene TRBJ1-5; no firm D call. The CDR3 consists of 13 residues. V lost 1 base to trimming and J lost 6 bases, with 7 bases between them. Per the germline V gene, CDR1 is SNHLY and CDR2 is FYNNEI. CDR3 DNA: TGTGCCAGCAGTGAAGGTGGAGCTCAGCCCCAGCATTTT. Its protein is CASSEGGAQPQHF.

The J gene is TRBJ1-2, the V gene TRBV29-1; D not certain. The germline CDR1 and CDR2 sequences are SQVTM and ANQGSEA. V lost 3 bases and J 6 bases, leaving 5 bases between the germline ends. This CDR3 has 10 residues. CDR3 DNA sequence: TGCAGCGTTGATACCGATGGCTACACCTTC. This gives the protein CSVDTDGYTF.

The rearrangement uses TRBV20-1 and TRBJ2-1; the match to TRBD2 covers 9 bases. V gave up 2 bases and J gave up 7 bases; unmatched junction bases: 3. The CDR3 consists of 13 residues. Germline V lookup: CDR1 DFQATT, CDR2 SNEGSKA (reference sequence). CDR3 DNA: TGCAGTGCTAGACTAGCGGGGCTTAATGAGCAGTTCTTC. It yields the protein CSARLAGLNEQFF.

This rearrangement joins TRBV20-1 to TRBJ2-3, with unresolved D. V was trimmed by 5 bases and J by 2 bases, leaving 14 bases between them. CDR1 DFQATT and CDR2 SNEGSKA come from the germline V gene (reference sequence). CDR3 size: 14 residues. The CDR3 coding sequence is TGCAGTGCTGCCCACCTGGACCTCACAGATACGCAGTATTTT. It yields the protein CSAAHLDLTDTQYF.